Listed below are T cell receptor beta chains from one sample, sequenced in a study of T cell responses to AZD1222 COVID-19 vaccine. Generated by immunoSEQ multiplex PCR, the TCRdb table keeps only in-frame clones and is missing some. The table has more than 100,000 clones, about 85% seen once. Sequencing used peripheral blood, obtained on day 0 of AZD1222 vaccination. The receptors come from an adult in good health. Each CDR3 is given with its conserved first and last residue. The D gene is left open where the match is weak. Clone size is given for some rows only: seen once, a few or many times, or a class if the clone is expanded.

clone_size	j_call	v_call	d_call	cdr3_aa	cdr3_nt
.	TRBJ1-6	TRBV6-5	.	CASSYSEGPLHF	TGTGCCAGCAGTTACTCGGAAGGACCCCTCCACTTT
.	TRBJ1-4	TRBV7-6	.	CASSSTGYANEKLFF	TGTGCCAGCAGCTCAACCGGCTATGCTAATGAAAAACTGTTTTTT
.	TRBJ1-5	TRBV7-2	TRBD1	CASSLTGDRNQPQHF	TGTGCCAGCAGCTTGACCGGGGACAGGAATCAGCCCCAGCATTTT
few	TRBJ1-5	TRBV19	TRBD1	CATRRQGASQPQHF	TGTGCCACCCGCCGGCAGGGGGCGAGTCAGCCCCAGCATTTT
.	TRBJ1-5	TRBV19	.	CASRRSNQPQHF	TGTGCCAGTCGTAGGTCCAACCAGCCCCAGCATTTT
.	TRBJ1-5	TRBV7-2	.	CASSLDPPGHQPQHF	TGTGCCAGCAGCTTAGACCCCCCGGGGCATCAGCCCCAGCATTTT
.	TRBJ2-7	TRBV7-9	.	CASSPGEGASRMEQYF	TGTGCCAGCAGCCCCGGGGAGGGGGCTAGTCGTATGGAGCAGTACTTC
.	TRBJ1-6	TRBV7-9	.	CASSLTDSPLHF	TGTGCCAGCAGCCTGACAGACTCACCCCTCCACTTT
.	TRBJ1-6	TRBV6-4	.	CASSDARGSYNSPLHF	TGTGCCAGCAGTGATGCCAGGGGCTCCTATAATTCACCCCTCCACTTT
once	TRBJ1-1	TRBV7-8	.	CASSLGQTNTEAFF	TGTGCCAGCAGCTTAGGTCAAACGAACACTGAAGCTTTCTTT
.	TRBJ2-1	TRBV24-1	.	CATSDPQGSGNNEQFF	TGTGCCACCAGTGATCCCCAAGGATCCGGTAACAATGAGCAGTTCTTC
.	TRBJ1-2	TRBV27	TRBD1	CASSPGDSTVYGYTF	TGTGCCAGCAGTCCCGGGGACAGTACCGTATATGGCTACACCTTC
.	TRBJ2-7	TRBV28	.	CASTLKGGFYEQYF	TGTGCCAGCACCCTTAAGGGTGGGTTCTACGAGCAGTACTTC
.	TRBJ1-5	TRBV7-9	.	CASTKGVGNSNQPQHF	TGTGCCAGCACCAAAGGGGTAGGAAATAGCAATCAGCCCCAGCATTTT
.	TRBJ2-5	TRBV3-1/TRBV3-2	.	CASSQGAFGETQYF	TGTGCCAGCAGCCAAGGAGCGTTTGGAGAGACCCAGTACTTC
.	TRBJ1-1	TRBV28	.	CASSLWGRTEAFF	TGTGCCAGCAGTTTATGGGGACGGACTGAAGCTTTCTTT
few	TRBJ2-7	TRBV5-1	TRBD2	CASSVVAGPHEQYF	TGCGCCAGCAGCGTAGTAGCGGGGCCTCACGAGCAGTACTTC
.	TRBJ2-1	TRBV6-5	TRBD1	CASRGTGWNEQFF	TGTGCCAGCAGGGGGACAGGGTGGAATGAGCAGTTCTTC
.	TRBJ2-5	TRBV6-4	TRBD2	CASSKTSGGGETQYF	TGTGCCAGCAGTAAGACTAGCGGGGGTGGAGAGACCCAGTACTTC
.	TRBJ2-1	TRBV5-1	.	CASSLFSLTSSYNEQFF	TGCGCCAGCAGCTTGTTTAGTCTAACGAGCTCCTACAATGAGCAGTTCTTC
.	TRBJ2-5	TRBV5-1	.	CASRPGGRGETQYF	TGCGCCAGCAGACCCGGGGGTAGGGGTGAGACCCAGTACTTC
.	TRBJ1-2	TRBV9	.	CASSVVGSLYGYTF	TGTGCCAGCAGCGTAGTTGGGAGTCTGTATGGCTACACCTTC
.	TRBJ2-1	TRBV9	TRBD2	CASSVLAGGPNEQFF	TGTGCCAGCAGCGTTCTAGCGGGGGGCCCCAATGAGCAGTTCTTC
.	TRBJ1-1	TRBV6-1	TRBD1	CASSPRTGGTEAFF	TGTGCCAGCAGCCCCCGGACAGGGGGTACTGAAGCTTTCTTT
.	TRBJ2-7	TRBV7-3	.	CASSLGLGASYEQYF	TGTGCCAGCAGCTTGGGTCTGGGAGCCTCCTACGAGCAGTACTTC
.	TRBJ2-1	TRBV12-3/TRBV12-4	.	CASSRQGGEQFF	TGTGCCAGCAGTAGGCAGGGAGGTGAGCAGTTCTTC
.	TRBJ2-7	TRBV18	.	CASSSSLHFHYKSYEQYF	TGTGCCAGCTCGTCCTCCCTACATTTTCATTATAAGTCCTACGAGCAGTACTTC
few	TRBJ1-6	TRBV28	TRBD1	CASSSGQDLNSPLHF	TGTGCCAGCAGTTCTGGACAGGATCTTAATTCACCCCTCCACTTT
.	TRBJ2-1	TRBV6-5	TRBD1	CASREGTGGRNEQFF	TGTGCCAGCAGAGAGGGGACAGGGGGGAGGAATGAGCAGTTCTTC
.	TRBJ2-7	TRBV10-3	TRBD1	CAITCPGQGASEQYF	TGTGCCATCACGTGTCCGGGACAGGGGGCTAGTGAGCAGTACTTC
.	TRBJ2-7	TRBV4-1	.	CASSHPEGYEQYF	TGCGCCAGCAGCCACCCCGAAGGGTACGAGCAGTACTTC